The rows below give T cell receptor beta chains drawn from one sample of a study of T cell changes during pregnancy in multiple sclerosis. Libraries were prepared by immunoSEQ multiplex PCR; TCRdb keeps only in-frame clonotypes and omits some of them. The sample has around 60,000 clones, more than 90% seen once. The specimen comprised peripheral blood, sampled in the second trimester of pregnancy. The source is a female donor with multiple sclerosis, enrolled in a pregnancy study. The CDR3 runs from the conserved cysteine through the conserved F or W. A D gene is named only where the DNA matches it firmly. Only part of the rows carry a size: once, few, many, or a class if the clone is expanded.

d_gene: TRBD1
v_gene: TRBV6-5
j_gene: TRBJ1-1
abundance: .
len: 13
CDR3aa: CASSTGENTEAFF
CDR3nt: TGTGCCAGCTCTACAGGGGAGAACACTGAAGCTTTCTTT

d_gene: .
v_gene: TRBV6-5
j_gene: TRBJ1-2
abundance: .
len: 13
CDR3aa: CASRSGTNYGYTF
CDR3nt: TGTGCCAGCAGATCCGGGACTAACTATGGCTACACCTTC

d_gene: .
v_gene: TRBV7-2
j_gene: TRBJ2-1
abundance: .
len: 14
CDR3aa: CASSLRDTYNEQFF
CDR3nt: TGTGCCAGCAGCTTAAGGGACACATACAATGAGCAGTTCTTC

d_gene: .
v_gene: TRBV16
j_gene: TRBJ1-2
abundance: few
len: 17
CDR3aa: CASSPSTRGASAYGYTF
CDR3nt: TGTGCCAGCAGCCCTTCAACGCGGGGGGCGAGTGCCTATGGCTACACCTTC

d_gene: TRBD2
v_gene: TRBV19
j_gene: TRBJ2-1
abundance: once
len: 17
CDR3aa: CASNSGTSGIVVDEQFF
CDR3nt: TGTGCCAGTAACTCCGGGACTAGCGGGATAGTGGTGGATGAGCAGTTCTTC

d_gene: TRBD2
v_gene: TRBV12-5
j_gene: TRBJ2-1
abundance: .
len: 17
CDR3aa: CASGGRITSGSFDEQFF
CDR3nt: TGTGCTAGTGGTGGCCGCATCACTAGCGGGAGTTTCGATGAGCAGTTCTTC

d_gene: .
v_gene: TRBV28
j_gene: TRBJ1-3
abundance: .
len: 15
CDR3aa: CASRVEGFSGNTIYF
CDR3nt: TGTGCCAGCAGAGTTGAGGGCTTCTCTGGAAACACCATATATTTT

d_gene: .
v_gene: TRBV28
j_gene: TRBJ1-3
abundance: .
len: 14
CDR3aa: CASSRTGMRNTIYF
CDR3nt: TGTGCCAGCAGTCGAACAGGGATGAGGAACACCATATATTTT

d_gene: .
v_gene: TRBV5-4
j_gene: TRBJ2-5
abundance: .
len: 13
CDR3aa: CASSPPAEETQYF
CDR3nt: TGTGCCAGCAGCCCCCCGGCGGAAGAGACCCAGTACTTC

d_gene: TRBD2
v_gene: TRBV29-1
j_gene: TRBJ2-1
abundance: .
len: 14
CDR3aa: CSVEGTSGVNEQFF
CDR3nt: TGCAGCGTTGAGGGGACTAGCGGGGTAAATGAGCAGTTCTTC

d_gene: TRBD2
v_gene: TRBV7-9
j_gene: TRBJ2-5
abundance: .
len: 18
CDR3aa: CASSFPRASGRREETQYF
CDR3nt: TGTGCCAGCAGCTTCCCCCGGGCTAGCGGGAGGAGGGAGGAGACCCAGTACTTC

d_gene: TRBD1
v_gene: TRBV5-1
j_gene: TRBJ1-2
abundance: .
len: 14
CDR3aa: CASSGGQGAEGYTF
CDR3nt: TGCGCCAGCAGCGGGGGACAGGGGGCGGAAGGCTACACCTTC

d_gene: TRBD2
v_gene: TRBV5-1
j_gene: TRBJ2-3
abundance: .
len: 15
CDR3aa: CASSLSGSGTDTQYF
CDR3nt: TGCGCCAGCAGCTTAAGCGGGAGTGGCACAGATACGCAGTATTTT

d_gene: .
v_gene: TRBV6-5
j_gene: TRBJ1-1
abundance: .
len: 15
CDR3aa: CASSYSRQGRTEAFF
CDR3nt: TGTGCCAGCAGTTACTCGCGGCAGGGAAGGACTGAAGCTTTCTTT

d_gene: .
v_gene: TRBV2
j_gene: TRBJ2-7
abundance: .
len: 15
CDR3aa: CASSAGGRVSYEQYF
CDR3nt: TGTGCCAGCAGTGCGGGGGGCAGGGTGTCCTACGAGCAGTACTTC

d_gene: .
v_gene: TRBV5-1
j_gene: TRBJ2-5
abundance: .
len: 14
CDR3aa: CASSLVREGETQYF
CDR3nt: TGCGCCAGTAGCCTAGTCAGGGAAGGAGAGACCCAGTACTTC

d_gene: TRBD2
v_gene: TRBV5-1
j_gene: TRBJ2-1
abundance: .
len: 15
CDR3aa: CASSFSSGSYDEQFF
CDR3nt: TGCGCCAGCAGCTTCAGTAGCGGGAGTTACGATGAGCAGTTCTTC

d_gene: TRBD1
v_gene: TRBV14
j_gene: TRBJ1-4
abundance: .
len: 14
CDR3aa: CASSPTGDYEKLFF
CDR3nt: TGTGCCAGCAGCCCGACAGGGGACTATGAAAAACTGTTTTTT

d_gene: TRBD1
v_gene: TRBV10-1
j_gene: TRBJ1-4
abundance: once
len: 15
CDR3aa: CASALAGTGGEKLFF
CDR3nt: TGCGCCAGCGCGCTGGCCGGGACAGGAGGGGAAAAACTGTTTTTT

d_gene: TRBD1
v_gene: TRBV7-8
j_gene: TRBJ1-1
abundance: .
len: 17
CDR3aa: CASSLGGTGGLNTEAFF
CDR3nt: TGTGCCAGCAGCTTAGGAGGGACAGGGGGCTTGAACACTGAAGCTTTCTTT

d_gene: .
v_gene: TRBV7-2
j_gene: TRBJ1-5
abundance: .
len: 16
CDR3aa: CASSLNKVDLYQPQHF
CDR3nt: TGTGCCAGCAGCTTAAACAAAGTCGATCTTTATCAGCCCCAGCATTTT

d_gene: .
v_gene: TRBV7-6
j_gene: TRBJ1-5
abundance: .
len: 15
CDR3aa: CASSPAAGRDQPQHF
CDR3nt: TGTGCCAGCAGCCCCGCGGCAGGGAGGGATCAGCCCCAGCATTTT

d_gene: .
v_gene: TRBV10-2
j_gene: TRBJ2-7
abundance: once
len: 14
CDR3aa: CASSHDSGDYEQYF
CDR3nt: TGCGCCAGCAGTCACGACAGTGGAGACTACGAGCAGTACTTC

d_gene: TRBD2
v_gene: TRBV28
j_gene: TRBJ2-7
abundance: .
len: 16
CDR3aa: CASSSIGGDLSYEQYF
CDR3nt: TGTGCCAGCAGTTCCATTGGGGGGGACCTCTCCTACGAGCAGTACTTC

d_gene: .
v_gene: TRBV7-2
j_gene: TRBJ2-2
abundance: .
len: 15
CDR3aa: CASSPTGQNTGELFF
CDR3nt: TGTGCCAGCAGCCCTACCGGACAGAACACCGGGGAGCTGTTTTTT

d_gene: TRBD1
v_gene: TRBV28
j_gene: TRBJ1-2
abundance: .
len: 12
CDR3aa: CASSLGQNHYTF
CDR3nt: TGTGCCAGCAGTCTGGGACAGAATCACTACACCTTC

d_gene: .
v_gene: TRBV29-1
j_gene: TRBJ2-3
abundance: .
len: 13
CDR3aa: CSVALLVEDTQYF
CDR3nt: TGCAGCGTTGCTCTACTAGTAGAAGATACGCAGTATTTT

d_gene: .
v_gene: TRBV28
j_gene: TRBJ2-7
abundance: .
len: 15
CDR3aa: CASSSPGGLIDEQYF
CDR3nt: TGTGCCAGCAGCTCACCCGGGGGACTTATCGACGAGCAGTACTTC

d_gene: TRBD1
v_gene: TRBV5-6
j_gene: TRBJ2-2
abundance: .
len: 15
CDR3aa: CASSLEGGKTGELFF
CDR3nt: TGTGCCAGCAGCTTGGAAGGGGGCAAGACCGGGGAGCTGTTTTTT

d_gene: .
v_gene: TRBV19
j_gene: TRBJ2-1
abundance: .
len: 15
CDR3aa: CASSSQSGYNTEQFF
CDR3nt: TGTGCCAGTAGTTCGCAATCGGGGTACAATACGGAGCAGTTCTTC

d_gene: TRBD1
v_gene: TRBV14
j_gene: TRBJ2-3
abundance: .
len: 16
CDR3aa: CASSQETGWVTDTQYF
CDR3nt: TGTGCCAGCAGCCAGGAGACAGGGTGGGTCACAGATACGCAGTATTTT

d_gene: TRBD1
v_gene: TRBV5-1
j_gene: TRBJ2-7
abundance: .
len: 14
CDR3aa: CASSLSGTGDEQYF
CDR3nt: TGCGCCAGCAGCTTGAGTGGGACAGGGGACGAGCAGTACTTC

d_gene: TRBD1
v_gene: TRBV28
j_gene: TRBJ1-2
abundance: .
len: 13
CDR3aa: CASRRTGDYGYTF
CDR3nt: TGTGCCAGCAGACGGACAGGCGACTATGGCTACACCTTC

d_gene: TRBD2
v_gene: TRBV7-9
j_gene: TRBJ2-2
abundance: .
len: 15
CDR3aa: CASSRTSGSTGELFF
CDR3nt: TGTGCCAGCAGCAGGACTAGCGGGAGCACCGGGGAGCTGTTTTTT

d_gene: TRBD1
v_gene: TRBV27
j_gene: TRBJ1-1
abundance: once
len: 15
CDR3aa: CASSARDRGNTEAFF
CDR3nt: TGTGCCAGCAGTGCGCGGGACAGGGGGAACACTGAAGCTTTCTTT

d_gene: TRBD2
v_gene: TRBV7-2
j_gene: TRBJ2-1
abundance: .
len: 17
CDR3aa: CASSSGEREKVFNEQFF
CDR3nt: TGTGCCAGCAGCTCCGGGGAGCGGGAGAAAGTCTTCAATGAGCAGTTCTTC

d_gene: TRBD1
v_gene: TRBV13
j_gene: TRBJ2-5
abundance: .
len: 17
CDR3aa: CASSSLGDRMTQETQYF
CDR3nt: TGTGCCAGCAGCTCCCTAGGGGACAGGATGACACAAGAGACCCAGTACTTC

d_gene: TRBD1
v_gene: TRBV5-1
j_gene: TRBJ2-7
abundance: .
len: 14
CDR3aa: CASSWSGQTYEQYF
CDR3nt: TGCGCCAGCAGCTGGTCGGGACAGACCTACGAGCAGTACTTC

d_gene: TRBD2
v_gene: TRBV4-2
j_gene: TRBJ2-1
abundance: .
len: 19
CDR3aa: CASSQDPRSSGRAGNEQFF
CDR3nt: TGTGCCAGCAGCCAAGATCCTCGGTCTAGCGGGAGGGCCGGCAATGAGCAGTTCTTC

d_gene: .
v_gene: TRBV12-5
j_gene: TRBJ1-2
abundance: .
len: 14
CDR3aa: CASGPGGQALGYTF
CDR3nt: TGTGCTAGTGGACCCGGGGGGCAGGCCCTAGGCTACACCTTC

d_gene: .
v_gene: TRBV19
j_gene: TRBJ1-2
abundance: .
len: 14
CDR3aa: CASSSLRDKYGYTF
CDR3nt: TGTGCCAGTAGTTCCCTCCGCGATAAATATGGCTACACCTTC

d_gene: TRBD1
v_gene: TRBV2
j_gene: TRBJ1-5
abundance: .
len: 14
CDR3aa: CASSDQGGNQPQHF
CDR3nt: TGTGCCAGCAGTGACCAGGGGGGCAATCAGCCCCAGCATTTT

d_gene: .
v_gene: TRBV7-9
j_gene: TRBJ1-4
abundance: .
len: 17
CDR3aa: CASSLRQVTARNEKLFF
CDR3nt: TGTGCCAGCAGCTTACGGCAGGTGACAGCCAGAAATGAAAAACTGTTTTTT

d_gene: TRBD1
v_gene: TRBV7-7
j_gene: TRBJ1-4
abundance: .
len: 15
CDR3aa: CASRPTGDANEKLFF
CDR3nt: TGTGCTAGCAGACCCACAGGGGATGCTAATGAAAAACTGTTTTTT

d_gene: TRBD2
v_gene: TRBV6-5
j_gene: TRBJ2-1
abundance: .
len: 15
CDR3aa: CASKGIAGTTMEQFF
CDR3nt: TGTGCCAGCAAGGGAATAGCGGGCACTACAATGGAGCAGTTCTTC

d_gene: TRBD2
v_gene: TRBV2
j_gene: TRBJ2-5
abundance: .
len: 15
CDR3aa: CASRGLAGEQETQYF
CDR3nt: TGTGCCAGCAGGGGACTAGCGGGAGAGCAAGAGACCCAGTACTTC

d_gene: .
v_gene: TRBV4-3
j_gene: TRBJ2-7
abundance: once
len: 14
CDR3aa: CASSPGVNSYEQYF
CDR3nt: TGCGCCAGCAGCCCGGGAGTGAACTCCTACGAGCAGTACTTC

d_gene: .
v_gene: TRBV7-9
j_gene: TRBJ2-2
abundance: .
len: 14
CDR3aa: CASSRWGDTGELFF
CDR3nt: TGTGCCAGCAGCCGTTGGGGAGACACCGGGGAGCTGTTTTTT

d_gene: TRBD2
v_gene: TRBV10-1
j_gene: TRBJ2-1
abundance: .
len: 15
CDR3aa: CASSGTSGRVGEQFF
CDR3nt: TGCGCCAGCAGTGGAACTAGCGGGAGGGTAGGAGAGCAGTTCTTC